This TCR beta chain was sequenced during a study of T cell responses to AZD1222 COVID-19 vaccine. Profiling relied on immunoSEQ multiplex PCR, and the TCRdb table lists in-frame clones only, not all of them. The table has about 140,000 clones, just over 85% seen once. The ends lost 4 bases at V and 5 bases at J; junction bases unmatched: 4. CDR3 length: 14 amino acids. Germline loops: CDR1 SGHRS, CDR2 YFSETQ. General observations from the study: The span of vaccine-associated CD4 TCRs extended across spike, with dominance at 160-218 and 743-854. Repertoires were sampled only after the peak T cell response. Clonal diversity was possibly underestimated, and the donors were mostly white British, with more females.

A word on this clone: The antigen is not known.

The receptor was derived from an adult in good health. The specimen was peripheral blood, collected on day 0 of AZD1222 vaccination. The chain recombines TRBV5-1 with TRBJ1-1; the match to TRBD1 covers 11 bases. The CDR3 region is CASSHGTGGTEAFF. The CDR3 nucleotides read TGCGCCAGCAGCCACGGGACAGGGGGGACTGAAGCTTTCTTT.